The 23 T cell receptor beta chains given below trace back to one sample, sequenced in a study of control samples from healthy donors and cancer patients. Using immunoSEQ multiplex PCR, the repertoire was profiled, and TCRdb retains in-frame clones only, with some absent. The sample lists around 130,000 clones, about 95% seen once, with about 3.5% in the top ten. The sequenced sample was blood. These receptor sequences come from a man aged 30 to 45 in good health.

The chain links TRBV19 to TRBJ2-7; unclear D gene. The CDR3 is 13 residues long. The V end was cut by 5 bases, the J end by 3 bases, with 11 bases between. The germline gives CDR1 LNHDA, CDR2 SQIVND (reference sequence). The chain's CDR3 is CASSLAESYEQYF. CDR3 in DNA: TGTGCCAGTAGTTTGGCAGAGAGCTACGAGCAGTACTTC.

The DNA of the CDR3 is TGTGCCAGCAGCTTAGGGGAGATTGTTAATGAAAAACTGTTTTTT. Translating gives CASSLGEIVNEKLFF. V is TRBV11-2 and J is TRBJ1-4; no clear D gene. The ends were cut back, 1 base at V and 4 bases at J, with 10 bases in the middle. CDR1 and CDR2 from the germline V gene are SGHAT and FQNNGV. The CDR3 spans 15 residues.

This clone has just one count. The gene calls are TRBV3-1 (or the pseudogene TRBV3-2) and TRBJ1-5, with D possibly matching TRBD1 (5 bases). Germline V lookup: CDR1 LGHDT, CDR2 YNNKEL (reference sequence). V was cut by 0 bases and J by 4 bases, with 7 bases left in between. The CDR3 loop spans 14 amino acids. The chain's CDR3 is CASSQDRANQPQHF. In nucleotides, the CDR3 is TGTGCCAGCAGCCAAGACAGGGCAAATCAGCCCCAGCATTTT.

V gene TRBV29-1 combines with J gene TRBJ1-2, with TRBD1 as a possible D gene (5 bases). Germline values: CDR1 SQVTM, CDR2 ANQGSEA. The V and J ends lost 6 bases and 8 bases respectively, with 16 bases between them. The CDR3 length is 12 residues. The CDR3 DNA reads TGCAGCGTCAGCGGACACACGGGCGGCTACACCTTC. Its protein is CSVSGHTGGYTF.

On this clone: In the same sample, other DNA sequences code for this CDR3. V is TRBV2 and J is TRBJ2-7; TRBD1 might be the D (5 bases). This CDR3 is 13 amino acids long. The V and J ends lost 6 bases and 2 bases respectively, with 11 bases between them. CDR1 and CDR2 from the germline V gene are SNHLY and FYNNEI. The CDR3 reads CASRAKGTYEQYF. The CDR3 DNA follows: TGTGCCAGCAGGGCCAAGGGGACCTACGAGCAGTACTTC.

The chain employs TRBV19 and TRBJ1-5; D is unclear. Germline lookup yields CDR1 LNHDA and CDR2 SQIVND (reference sequence). The CDR3 consists of 13 residues. Trimming removed 1 base from V and 7 bases from J, with 8 bases in between. CDR3 residues: CASSIGVEQPQHF. In DNA, the CDR3 is TGTGCCAGTAGTATAGGGGTCGAACAGCCCCAGCATTTT.

The chain uses TRBV19 and TRBJ1-5, with 7 bases identical to TRBD1. V dropped 7 bases and J dropped 3; count of bases not matched to a gene: 15. CDR3 length: 17 residues. Germline lookup yields CDR1 LNHDA and CDR2 SQIVND (reference sequence). CDR3 loop: CASTTTGTAGLNQPQHF. The DNA for the CDR3 is TGTGCCAGTACTACAACCGGGACAGCAGGCCTCAATCAGCCCCAGCATTTT.

This rearrangement joins TRBV6-2 or TRBV6-3 to TRBJ2-6, with D hard to call. Germline CDR1 and CDR2: MNHEY and SVGEGT. This CDR3 has 14 amino acids. V was clipped by 5 bases and J by 0 bases, with 5 bases between them. CDR3 region: CASSPDSGANVLTF. The DNA of the CDR3 is TGTGCCAGCAGTCCAGACTCTGGGGCCAACGTCCTGACTTTC.

The CDR3 nucleotides read TGTGCCACCAGGGGGGACAACACCTACGAGCAGTACTTC. Its protein is CATRGDNTYEQYF. V and J are TRBV24-1 and TRBJ2-7, with a tentative D call TRBD1 (6 bases). The CDR3 sequence is 13 residues long. Germline CDR1 reads KGHDR; CDR2 reads SFDVKD. Trimming removed 7 bases at V and 2 bases at J, with 11 bases between.

The V gene is TRBV18, the J gene TRBJ1-1; a possible D gene is TRBD1 (6 bases). The CDR3 sequence is 14 residues long. Germline V lookup: CDR1 KGHSH, CDR2 LQKENI. Trimming took 3 bases from V and 4 from J, leaving 12 bases between them. The chain's CDR3 is CASSPLQGRTEAFF. The CDR3 nucleotides are TGTGCCAGCTCACCCTTACAGGGACGCACTGAAGCTTTCTTT.

J is TRBJ1-1 and V is TRBV27; tentatively, D is TRBD1 (6 bases). V lost 7 bases to trimming and J lost 4 bases, with 13 bases between them. The CDR3 loop spans 13 amino acids. Germline values: CDR1 MNHEY, CDR2 SMNVEV (reference sequence). CDR3 sequence reads: CASTGGGGTEAFF. DNA of the CDR3: TGTGCCAGCACCGGAGGGGGGGGCACTGAAGCTTTCTTT.

The chain uses TRBV19 and TRBJ1-1; a possible D gene is TRBD1 (5 bases). Germline-derived CDR1 and CDR2 are LNHDA and SQIVND (reference sequence). This CDR3 contains 16 residues. Trimming cost V 3 bases and J 4 bases, with 18 bases left between them. CDR3 sequence reads: CASSINRGGSVTEAFF. DNA for the CDR3: TGTGCCAGTAGTATCAACCGGGGGGGTTCTGTCACTGAAGCTTTCTTT.

The V and J genes are TRBV9 and TRBJ1-4; perhaps TRBD1 as D (5 bases). Germline lookup yields CDR1 SGDLS and CDR2 YYNGEE. The CDR3 is 17 amino acids. The V and J ends lost 0 bases and 4 bases respectively, with 16 bases between them. The CDR3 bases are TGTGCCAGCAGCGTAGCCGGCGGGCTCGGGGGTAATGAAAAACTGTTTTTT. Translating it yields CASSVAGGLGGNEKLFF.

The V call is TRBV2, the J call TRBJ1-1; no firm D call. Trimming removed 3 bases at V and 6 bases at J, with 11 bases between. Germline V lookup: CDR1 SNHLY, CDR2 FYNNEI. The CDR3 runs to 13 residues. In DNA, the CDR3 is TGTGCCAGCAGTGATGCAGTTAACCCTGAAGCTTTCTTT. As protein: CASSDAVNPEAFF.

The gene calls are TRBV2 and TRBJ2-5, with TRBD1 identical over 11 bases. The germline V gene encodes CDR1 SNHLY and CDR2 FYNNEI. With 6 bases clipped from V and 13 bases from J, the junction kept 10 bases outside the gene matches. This CDR3 has 13 amino acids. CDR3 residues: CASRAGQGVIPYF. The CDR3 DNA is TGTGCCAGCAGAGCGGGACAGGGGGTGATTCCGTACTTC.

The CDR3 reads CASSPTGEYGYTF. For the CDR3, the DNA is TGTGCCAGCAGCCCTACAGGGGAGTATGGCTACACCTTC. The genes are TRBV12-3 or TRBV12-4 and TRBJ1-2, with 7 positions matching TRBD1. After removal of 6 bases from V and 5 bases from J, the junction contained 6 bases not matched to a gene. The CDR3 totals 13 residues.

The V call is TRBV5-6, the J call TRBJ2-5; 9 bases map to TRBD2. V dropped 4 bases and J dropped 5; count of bases not matched to a gene: 9. The CDR3 contains 15 residues. The germline V gene has CDR1 SGHDT and CDR2 YYEEEE. The CDR3 loop is CASSRRAGGLETQYF. CDR3 DNA: TGTGCCAGCAGCCGGCGTGCGGGGGGGCTTGAGACCCAGTACTTC.

The gene calls are TRBV6-6 and TRBJ1-1; D is undetermined. CDR3 length: 13 residues. The V gene's germline CDR1 is MNHNY and CDR2 SVGAGI (reference sequence). Trimming removed 2 bases from V and 5 bases from J, with 9 bases in between. The CDR3 reads CASSYAGETEAFF. The CDR3 nucleotides are TGTGCCAGCAGTTACGCTGGTGAAACTGAAGCTTTCTTT.

CDR3 DNA sequence: TGCGCCAGCAGCGGCGTATCCTATGGCTACACCTTC. It translates to CASSGVSYGYTF. The chain links TRBV10-2 to TRBJ1-2, with D hard to call. CDR3 length: 12 amino acids. The V gene's germline CDR1 is WSHSY and CDR2 SAAADI. Trimming took off 6 bases at V and 4 bases at J, with 9 bases between the two ends.

The CDR3 reads CASSQVVKGPYEQYF. CDR3 bases: TGCGCCAGCAGCCAAGTCGTAAAGGGCCCTTACGAGCAGTACTTC. The J gene is TRBJ2-7, the V gene TRBV4-3; D unclear. Germline CDR1 LGHNA, CDR2 YSLEER. CDR3 length: 15 residues. Trimming left V 1 base short and J 4 bases short, with 14 bases between.

This clone is a singleton in its sample. The rearrangement joins TRBV5-1 to TRBJ2-1; no clear D gene. Trimming removed 0 bases at V and 0 bases at J, with 13 bases between. The CDR3 is made up of 17 amino acids. The germline V gene has CDR1 SGHRS and CDR2 YFSETQ. CDR3 protein: CASSLARSSSSYNEQFF. CDR3 in DNA: TGCGCCAGCAGCTTGGCCAGGTCCTCGAGCTCCTACAATGAGCAGTTCTTC.

This sequence joins TRBV6-5 and TRBJ1-5; TRBD1 might be the D (6 bases). Germline V gene data show CDR1 as MNHEY and CDR2 as SVGAGI. V was clipped by 8 bases and J by 1 base, with 15 bases between them. The CDR3 runs 15 residues. The DNA of the CDR3 is TGTGCCAGCCTATATAGACAGGCGAGCAATCAGCCCCAGCATTTT. Translation: CASLYRQASNQPQHF.

The chain combines TRBV12-5 with TRBJ2-2; 11 bases fit TRBD2. CDR1 is LGHNT, CDR2 FRNRAP, per germline. The CDR3 extends over 20 amino acids. V gave up 5 bases and J gave up 5 bases; unmatched junction bases: 19. The CDR3 sequence: CASGPSPGAPTSGVTGELFF. DNA for the CDR3: TGTGCTAGTGGTCCCTCCCCGGGGGCCCCGACTAGCGGGGTTACCGGGGAGCTGTTTTTT.